This TCR beta chain came from a study of a mutant IDH1 vaccine in newly diagnosed glioma. Stated time point: week 23, last vaccination. Topical imiquimod accompanied each vaccine dose, which consisted of 300 ug of mutant IDH1 20-mer peptide. The assay was immunoSEQ multiplex PCR, and TCRdb's table has in-frame clones only and misses some. Here the sample spans around 60,000 clones, 70% to 90% being singletons. Note on this clone: The antigen is not known.

This specimen consisted of PBMCs, obtained from a glioma patient whose treatment included an IDH1 peptide vaccine. The TCR comes from a young man with glioma.

The chain's CDR3 is CASKEGSSYNSPLHF. CDR3 bases: TGTGCCAGTAAGGAGGGATCATCCTATAATTCACCCCTCCACTTT. V gene TRBV19 combines with J gene TRBJ1-6; unclear D gene. CDR1 is LNHDA and CDR2 is SQIVND in the germline V gene (reference sequence). V dropped 7 bases and J dropped 1 base, with 11 bases sitting between them. This CDR3 spans 15 amino acids.